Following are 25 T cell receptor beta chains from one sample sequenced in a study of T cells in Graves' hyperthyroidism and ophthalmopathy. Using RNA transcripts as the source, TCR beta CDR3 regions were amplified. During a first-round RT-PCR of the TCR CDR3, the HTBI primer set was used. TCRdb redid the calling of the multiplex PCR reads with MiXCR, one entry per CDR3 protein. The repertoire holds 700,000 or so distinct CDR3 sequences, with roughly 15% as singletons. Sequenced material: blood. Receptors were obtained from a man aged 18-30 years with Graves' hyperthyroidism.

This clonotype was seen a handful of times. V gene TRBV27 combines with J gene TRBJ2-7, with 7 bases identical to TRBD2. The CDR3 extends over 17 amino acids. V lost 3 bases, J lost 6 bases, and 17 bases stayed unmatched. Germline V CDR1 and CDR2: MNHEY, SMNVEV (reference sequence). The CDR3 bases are TGTGCCAGCAGTTTTTCCCCACCGACTAGCAATACGGGCGAGCAGTACTTC. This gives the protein CASSFSPPTSNTGEQYF.

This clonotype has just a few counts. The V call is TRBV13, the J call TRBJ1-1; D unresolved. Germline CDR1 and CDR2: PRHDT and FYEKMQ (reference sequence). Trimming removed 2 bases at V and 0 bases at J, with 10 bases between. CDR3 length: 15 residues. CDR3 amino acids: CASSLLVTVNTEAFF. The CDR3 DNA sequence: TGTGCCAGCAGCTTATTAGTGACGGTGAACACTGAAGCTTTCTTT.

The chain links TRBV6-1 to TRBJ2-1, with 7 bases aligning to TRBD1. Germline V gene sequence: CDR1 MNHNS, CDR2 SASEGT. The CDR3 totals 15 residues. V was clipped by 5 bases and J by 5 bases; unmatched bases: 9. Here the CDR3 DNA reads TGTGCCAGCAGTCTCCGGGACAGAGGAGACAATGAGCAGTTCTTC. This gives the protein CASSLRDRGDNEQFF.

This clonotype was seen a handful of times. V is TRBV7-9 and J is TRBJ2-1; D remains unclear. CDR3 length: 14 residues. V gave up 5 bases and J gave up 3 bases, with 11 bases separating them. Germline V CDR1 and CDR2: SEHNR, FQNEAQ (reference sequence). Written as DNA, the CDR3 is TGTGCCAGCAGCCCATCGCGTAACTACAATGAGCAGTTCTTC. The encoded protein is CASSPSRNYNEQFF.

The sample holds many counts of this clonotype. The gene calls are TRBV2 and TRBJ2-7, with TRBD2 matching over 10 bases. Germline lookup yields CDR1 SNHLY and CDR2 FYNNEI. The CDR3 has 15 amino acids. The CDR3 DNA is TGTGCTTCGTCTGCGATCCCGCTAGCGGGAGTCGAGCAGTACTTC. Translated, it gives CASSAIPLAGVEQYF.

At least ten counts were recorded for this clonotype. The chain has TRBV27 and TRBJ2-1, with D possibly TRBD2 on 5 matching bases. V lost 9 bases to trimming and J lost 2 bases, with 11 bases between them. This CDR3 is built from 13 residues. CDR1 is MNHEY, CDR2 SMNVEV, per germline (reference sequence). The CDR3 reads CASQTNAYNEQFF. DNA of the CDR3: TGTGCCAGTCAGACTAATGCCTACAATGAGCAGTTCTTC.

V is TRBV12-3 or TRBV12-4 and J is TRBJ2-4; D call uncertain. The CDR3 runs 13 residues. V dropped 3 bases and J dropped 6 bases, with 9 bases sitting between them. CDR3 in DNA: TGTGCCAGCAGTTTCCTTCCCGGAAACATTCAGTACTTC. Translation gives CASSFLPGNIQYF.

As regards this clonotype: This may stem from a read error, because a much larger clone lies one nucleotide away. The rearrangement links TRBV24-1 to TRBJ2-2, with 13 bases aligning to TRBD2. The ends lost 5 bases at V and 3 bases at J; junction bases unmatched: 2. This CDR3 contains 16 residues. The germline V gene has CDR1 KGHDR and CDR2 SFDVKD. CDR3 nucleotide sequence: TGTGCCACCAGTGGAGGGACTAGCGGGGACACCGGGGAGCTGTTTTTT. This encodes CATSGGTSGDTGELFF.

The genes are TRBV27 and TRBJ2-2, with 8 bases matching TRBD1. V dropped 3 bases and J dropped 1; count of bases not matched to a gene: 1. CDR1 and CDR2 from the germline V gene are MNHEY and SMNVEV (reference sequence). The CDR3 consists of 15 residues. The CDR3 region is CASSFGTGNTGELFF. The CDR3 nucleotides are TGTGCCAGCAGTTTTGGGACAGGGAACACCGGGGAGCTGTTTTTT.

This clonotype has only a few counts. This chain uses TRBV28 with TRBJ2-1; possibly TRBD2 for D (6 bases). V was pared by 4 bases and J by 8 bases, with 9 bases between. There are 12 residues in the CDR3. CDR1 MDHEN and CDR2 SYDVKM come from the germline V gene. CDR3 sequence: CASSSPGDEQFF. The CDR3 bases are TGTGCCAGCAGTTCCCCGGGGGATGAGCAGTTCTTC. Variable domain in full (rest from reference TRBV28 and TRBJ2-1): DVKVTQSSRYLVKRTGEKVFLECVQDMDHENMFWYRQDPGLGLRLIYFSYDVKMKEKGDIPEGYSVSREKKERFSLILESASTNQTSMYLCASSSPGDEQFFGPGTRLTVL.

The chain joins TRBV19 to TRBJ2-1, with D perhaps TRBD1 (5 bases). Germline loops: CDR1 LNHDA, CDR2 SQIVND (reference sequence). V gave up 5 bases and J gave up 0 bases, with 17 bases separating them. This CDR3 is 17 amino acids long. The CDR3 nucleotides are TGTGCCAGTAGTGCCCAGACAGCTAGATCCTCCTACAATGAGCAGTTCTTC. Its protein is CASSAQTARSSYNEQFF.

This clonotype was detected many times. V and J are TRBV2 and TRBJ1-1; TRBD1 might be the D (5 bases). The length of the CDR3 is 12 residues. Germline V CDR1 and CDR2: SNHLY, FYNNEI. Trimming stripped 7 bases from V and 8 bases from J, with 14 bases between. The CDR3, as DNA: TGTGCCAGCATTGGAGGGACTCTGGAAGCTTTCTTT. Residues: CASIGGTLEAFF.

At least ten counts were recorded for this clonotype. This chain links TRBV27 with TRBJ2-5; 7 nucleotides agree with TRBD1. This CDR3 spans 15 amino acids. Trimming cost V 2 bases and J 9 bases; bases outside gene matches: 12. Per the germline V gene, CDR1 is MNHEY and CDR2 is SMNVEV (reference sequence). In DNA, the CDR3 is TGTGCCAGCAGTTTAACCCCCGACAGGGCGGAGGCCCAGTACTTC. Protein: CASSLTPDRAEAQYF.

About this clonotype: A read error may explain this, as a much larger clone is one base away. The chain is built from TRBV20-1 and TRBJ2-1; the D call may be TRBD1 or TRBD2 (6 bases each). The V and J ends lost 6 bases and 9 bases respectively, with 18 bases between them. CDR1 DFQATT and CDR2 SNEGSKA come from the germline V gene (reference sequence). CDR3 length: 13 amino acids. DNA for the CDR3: TGCAGTGCCAGGGGTTCGGGACTCTGTGAGCAGTTCTTC. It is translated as CSARGSGLCEQFF.

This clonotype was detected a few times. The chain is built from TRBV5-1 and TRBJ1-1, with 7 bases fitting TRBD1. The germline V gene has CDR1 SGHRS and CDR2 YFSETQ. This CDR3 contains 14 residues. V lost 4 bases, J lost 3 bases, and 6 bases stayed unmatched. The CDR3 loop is CASSARGFDTEAFF. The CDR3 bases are TGCGCCAGCAGCGCCAGGGGGTTCGACACTGAAGCTTTCTTT.

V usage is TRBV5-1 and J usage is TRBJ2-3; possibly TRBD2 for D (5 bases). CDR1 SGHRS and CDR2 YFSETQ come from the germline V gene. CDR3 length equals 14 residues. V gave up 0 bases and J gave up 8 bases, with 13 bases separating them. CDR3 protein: CASSLERGGGTQYF. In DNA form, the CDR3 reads TGCGCCAGCAGCTTGGAACGGGGTGGTGGTACGCAGTATTTT. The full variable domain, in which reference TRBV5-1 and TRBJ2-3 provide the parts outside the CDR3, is KAGVTQTPRYLIKTRGQQVTLSCSPISGHRSVSWYQQTPGQGLQFLFEYFSETQRNKGNFPGRFSGRQFSNSRSEMNVSTLELGDSALYLCASSLERGGGTQYFGPGTRLTVL.

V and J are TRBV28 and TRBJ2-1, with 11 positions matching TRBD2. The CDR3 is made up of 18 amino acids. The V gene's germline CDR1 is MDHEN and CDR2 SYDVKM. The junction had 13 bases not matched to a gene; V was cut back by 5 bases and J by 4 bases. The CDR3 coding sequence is TGTGCCAGCAGTCCGTACTTTCAAGGGACTAGCGGATACAATGAGCAGTTCTTC. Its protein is CASSPYFQGTSGYNEQFF. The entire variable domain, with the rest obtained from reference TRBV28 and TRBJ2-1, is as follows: DVKVTQSSRYLVKRTGEKVFLECVQDMDHENMFWYRQDPGLGLRLIYFSYDVKMKEKGDIPEGYSVSREKKERFSLILESASTNQTSMYLCASSPYFQGTSGYNEQFFGPGTRLTVL.

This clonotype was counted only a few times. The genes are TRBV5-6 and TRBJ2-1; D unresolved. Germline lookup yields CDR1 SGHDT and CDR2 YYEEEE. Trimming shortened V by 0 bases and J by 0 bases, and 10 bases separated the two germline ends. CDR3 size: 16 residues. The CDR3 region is CASSLAADSSYNEQFF. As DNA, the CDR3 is TGTGCCAGCAGCTTGGCGGCCGATAGCTCCTACAATGAGCAGTTCTTC.

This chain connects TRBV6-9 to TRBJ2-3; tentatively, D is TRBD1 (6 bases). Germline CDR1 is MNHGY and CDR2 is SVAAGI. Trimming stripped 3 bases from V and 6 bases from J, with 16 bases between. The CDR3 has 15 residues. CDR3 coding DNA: TGTGCCAGCAGTTACAACAGGGAAATAGGGGATACGCAGTATTTT. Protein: CASSYNREIGDTQYF.

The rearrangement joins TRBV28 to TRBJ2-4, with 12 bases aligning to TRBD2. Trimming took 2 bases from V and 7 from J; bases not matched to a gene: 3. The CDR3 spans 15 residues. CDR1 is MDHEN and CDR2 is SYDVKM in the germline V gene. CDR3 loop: CASSLGLAGMNIQYF. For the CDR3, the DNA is TGTGCCAGCAGTTTAGGACTAGCGGGAATGAACATTCAGTACTTC.

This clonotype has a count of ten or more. The CDR3 reads CASTDWQVSNTGELFF. In DNA, the CDR3 is TGTGCCAGCACCGATTGGCAGGTCTCTAACACCGGGGAGCTGTTTTTT. The rearrangement links TRBV28 to TRBJ2-2; no definite D call. The CDR3 sequence is 16 residues long. V was trimmed by 7 bases and J by 2 bases, leaving 17 bases between them. CDR1 is MDHEN and CDR2 is SYDVKM in the germline V gene.

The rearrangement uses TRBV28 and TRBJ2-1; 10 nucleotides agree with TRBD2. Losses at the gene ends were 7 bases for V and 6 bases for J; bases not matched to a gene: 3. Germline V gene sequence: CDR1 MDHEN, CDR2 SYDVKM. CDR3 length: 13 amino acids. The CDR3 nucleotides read TGTGCCAGCAAAATAGCGGGAGGCAATGAGCAGTTCTTC. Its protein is CASKIAGGNEQFF. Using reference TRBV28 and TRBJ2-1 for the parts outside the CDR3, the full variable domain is DVKVTQSSRYLVKRTGEKVFLECVQDMDHENMFWYRQDPGLGLRLIYFSYDVKMKEKGDIPEGYSVSREKKERFSLILESASTNQTSMYLCASKIAGGNEQFFGPGTRLTVL.

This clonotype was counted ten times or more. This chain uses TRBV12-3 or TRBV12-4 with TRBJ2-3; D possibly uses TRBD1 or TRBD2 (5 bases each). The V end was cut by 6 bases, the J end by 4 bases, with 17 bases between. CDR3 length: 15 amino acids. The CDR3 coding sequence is TGTGCCAGCAGCCCCTCGGACTCGGGGCCAGATACGCAGTATTTT. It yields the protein CASSPSDSGPDTQYF.

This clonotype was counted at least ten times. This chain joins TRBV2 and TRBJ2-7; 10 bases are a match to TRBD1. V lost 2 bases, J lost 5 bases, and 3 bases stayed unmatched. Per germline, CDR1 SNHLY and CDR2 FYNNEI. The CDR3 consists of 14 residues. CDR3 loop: CASSETTGGNEQYF. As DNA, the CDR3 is TGTGCCAGCAGTGAAACGACAGGGGGCAACGAGCAGTACTTC.

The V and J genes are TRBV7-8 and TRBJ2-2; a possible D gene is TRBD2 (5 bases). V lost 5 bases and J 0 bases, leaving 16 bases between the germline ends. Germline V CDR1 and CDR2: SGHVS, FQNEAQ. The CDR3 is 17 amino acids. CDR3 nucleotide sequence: TGTGCCAGCAGCGATACCCGGGGAGTTACGAACACCGGGGAGCTGTTTTTT. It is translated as CASSDTRGVTNTGELFF.